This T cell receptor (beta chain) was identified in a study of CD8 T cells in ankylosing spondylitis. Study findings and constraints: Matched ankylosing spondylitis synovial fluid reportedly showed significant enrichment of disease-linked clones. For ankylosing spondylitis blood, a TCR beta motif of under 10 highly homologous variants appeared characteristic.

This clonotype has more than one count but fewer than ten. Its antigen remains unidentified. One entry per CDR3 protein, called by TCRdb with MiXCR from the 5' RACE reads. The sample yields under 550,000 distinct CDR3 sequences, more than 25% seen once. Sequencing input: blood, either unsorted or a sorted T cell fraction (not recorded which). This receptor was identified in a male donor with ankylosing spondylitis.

CDR3 residues: CAWRPPGQINEKLFF. The DNA of the CDR3 is TGTGCCTGGAGACCTCCGGGACAGATTAATGAAAAACTGTTTTTT. The chain has TRBV30 and TRBJ1-4, with TRBD1 identical over 7 bases. Germline CDR1 and CDR2: GTSNPN and SVGIG (reference sequence). The ends lost 3 bases at V and 4 bases at J; junction bases unmatched: 8. This CDR3 contains 15 residues.